This TCR beta chain was retrieved from a study of cytomegalovirus exposure and HLA in healthy donors. In this sample, this clone turned up a few times. Its specificity is not known. With 60 Vbeta and 13 Jbeta primers, the PCR was carried out. In the study's own analysis: A later analysis counted approximately 80 million unique TCR beta chains, around 10 million shared. Produced via immunoSEQ multiplex PCR; TCRdb's table is partial and in-frame only. That table is the source of V, J and clone size, and D and trimming were worked out from the DNA. This sample has almost 90,000 clones; less than 85% occur once, and the top ten carry over 7%. Broader study findings: The study carried out a later analysis of TCR beta sequences. It associated some 17,000 of them with specific HLA alleles at a false discovery rate of 0.05.

The CDR3 is 13 residues long. CDR1 and CDR2 (germline): SEHNR, FQNEAQ (reference sequence). The clonotype comes from a man aged 40-55 years in good health and CMV-seropositive. The V gene is TRBV7-9, the J gene TRBJ1-4, with TRBD1 matching 8 bases. Sequenced: PBMCs. CDR3 bases: TGTGCTACCGGTCAGGGGGCTGGTGAAAAACTGTTTTTT. Amino acids: CATGQGAGEKLFF.